Listed below are T cell receptor beta chains from one sample, sequenced in a study of OX40 agonist ivuxolimab in advanced cancers. Here immunoSEQ multiplex PCR was the method, and the copy in TCRdb shows in-frame clones only, minus some. The sample contains 75,000 to 80,000 clones, around 87% of which appear only once. Sequences were derived from CD4+ or CD8+ T cells sorted from blood, sampled in a trial of the OX40 agonist ivuxolimab. Receptors were obtained from an adult with an advanced solid tumor such as melanoma, head and neck, liver or kidney cancer. Each CDR3 is given with its conserved first and last residue. A D gene is named only where the DNA matches it firmly. Clone size is stated in some rows and not others, as once, few, many or a class when expanded.

D gene	J gene	V gene	clone size	CDR3 protein	CDR3 DNA
-	TRBJ1-2	TRBV6-5	few	CASRPPGITGYGYTF	TGTGCCAGCAGGCCCCCTGGTATCACAGGTTATGGCTACACCTTC
TRBD1	TRBJ1-5	TRBV19	-	CASSIGRQGDQPQHF	TGTGCCAGTAGTATAGGGCGACAGGGAGATCAGCCCCAGCATTTT
-	TRBJ1-1	TRBV2	-	CASRGTFLGTEAFF	TGTGCCAGCAGGGGGACATTTCTCGGCACTGAAGCTTTCTTT
TRBD2	TRBJ2-7	TRBV25-1	-	CASSVGASGLYEQYF	TGTGCCAGCAGTGTAGGCGCTAGCGGACTTTACGAGCAGTACTTC
-	TRBJ1-6	TRBV6-6	-	CASSYESSYNSPLHF	TGTGCCAGCAGTTACGAGAGCTCCTATAATTCACCCCTCCACTTT
TRBD1	TRBJ1-5	TRBV10-3	-	CAISEGQGSNQPQHF	TGTGCCATCAGTGAGGGACAGGGTAGCAATCAGCCCCAGCATTTT
-	TRBJ1-2	TRBV5-6	-	CASSSGTVVYGYTF	TGTGCCAGCAGTTCCGGGACGGTCGTTTATGGCTACACCTTC
-	TRBJ2-3	TRBV6-6	-	CASRKLASTDTQYF	TGTGCCAGCAGGAAACTAGCTAGCACAGATACGCAGTATTTT
TRBD1	TRBJ2-5	TRBV6-1	-	CASSDAGTGGWQTQYF	TGTGCCAGCAGTGACGCAGGGACAGGGGGATGGCAGACCCAGTACTTC
-	TRBJ1-2	TRBV6-5	once	CASSLGEDYGYTF	TGTGCCAGCAGTTTGGGGGAGGACTATGGCTACACCTTC
-	TRBJ2-1	TRBV19	-	CASSIDPGRREQFF	TGTGCCAGTAGTATAGATCCCGGGCGGAGAGAGCAGTTCTTC
TRBD2	TRBJ2-3	TRBV9	-	CASSVGSGRSGNTQYF	TGTGCCAGCAGCGTAGGGAGCGGGAGGTCTGGGAATACGCAGTATTTT
-	TRBJ2-3	TRBV4-1	-	CASSPHGQGRADTQYF	TGCGCCAGCAGCCCTCATGGGCAGGGGCGGGCAGATACGCAGTATTTT
-	TRBJ2-7	TRBV28	-	CASRPSGGPIHEQYF	TGTGCCAGCAGGCCGAGTGGGGGCCCGATCCACGAGCAGTACTTC
TRBD2	TRBJ2-5	TRBV15	-	CATSRDDAGEETQYF	TGTGCCACCAGCAGAGATGATGCGGGGGAAGAGACCCAGTACTTC
-	TRBJ2-6	TRBV29-1	-	CSVEESPLRHGSSGANVLTF	TGCAGCGTTGAAGAGTCTCCACTCAGGCACGGCAGCTCTGGGGCCAACGTCCTGACTTTC
TRBD1	TRBJ1-2	TRBV30	-	CAWRLGQGGGYTF	TGTGCCTGGAGGCTGGGACAGGGTGGAGGCTACACCTTC
-	TRBJ1-1	TRBV7-2	-	CASSTKTQNTEAFF	TGTGCCAGCAGCACCAAGACACAGAACACTGAAGCTTTCTTT
-	TRBJ1-2	TRBV28	-	CASSFPPWVGFYGYTF	TGTGCCAGCAGTTTCCCTCCTTGGGTAGGCTTCTATGGCTACACCTTC
-	TRBJ2-1	TRBV30	-	CAWSPTGYNEQFF	TGTGCCTGGAGCCCCACAGGGTACAATGAGCAGTTCTTC
TRBD1	TRBJ1-2	TRBV2	-	CASRDDRGGYTF	TGTGCCAGCAGGGACGACAGGGGCGGCTACACCTTC
-	TRBJ2-5	TRBV25-1	-	CASSLTAQETQYF	TGTGCCAGCAGTCTGACGGCCCAAGAGACCCAGTACTTC
-	TRBJ2-5	TRBV5-1	-	CASSYQTGYQETQYF	TGCGCCAGCAGCTACCAAACAGGGTACCAAGAGACCCAGTACTTC
TRBD1	TRBJ1-2	TRBV28	-	CASRDRVPNYGYTF	TGTGCCAGCAGGGACAGGGTACCCAACTATGGCTACACCTTC
-	TRBJ1-3	TRBV7-2	-	CASSLVGRVGNTIYF	TGTGCCAGCAGCTTAGTTGGCAGGGTGGGAAACACCATATATTTT
-	TRBJ1-4	TRBV9	-	CASSVGGTTTNEKLFF	TGTGCCAGCAGCGTAGGGGGGACCACAACTAATGAAAAACTGTTTTTT
TRBD1	TRBJ2-7	TRBV5-1	few	CASSLTGQAYEQYF	TGCGCCAGCAGCTTGACCGGACAGGCCTACGAGCAGTACTTC
TRBD2	TRBJ2-1	TRBV27	-	CASSSPTSGRPNEQFF	TGTGCCAGCAGTTCCCCGACTAGCGGGAGGCCCAATGAGCAGTTCTTC
TRBD1	TRBJ1-2	TRBV6-1	-	CASRGPGGYGYTF	TGTGCCAGCAGGGGCCCAGGGGGCTATGGCTACACCTTC
TRBD1	TRBJ1-3	TRBV5-1	-	CASSRGPAAWILGQGTNTIYF	TGCGCCAGTTCCAGGGGGCCAGCAGCTTGGATTCTTGGACAGGGGACAAACACCATATATTTT
-	TRBJ1-5	TRBV19	-	CASREGGTSNQPQHF	TGTGCCAGCAGGGAGGGAGGAACTAGCAATCAGCCCCAGCATTTT
-	TRBJ2-3	TRBV21-1	few	CASSWSPRGALTDTQYF	TGTGCCAGCAGCTGGTCGCCGAGGGGGGCCCTCACAGATACGCAGTATTTT
-	TRBJ1-4	TRBV5-1	-	CASSFGSLNEKLFF	TGCGCCAGCAGCTTTGGCAGCCTTAATGAAAAACTGTTTTTT
TRBD1	TRBJ1-2	TRBV2	-	CASREGQGFRYTF	TGTGCCAGCAGGGAGGGACAGGGCTTTAGGTACACCTTC
-	TRBJ2-7	TRBV5-6	-	CASSLDRAAEQYF	TGTGCCAGCAGCTTGGACAGGGCGGCCGAGCAGTACTTC
-	TRBJ2-7	TRBV29-1	-	CSVTGAPSYEQYF	TGCAGCGTAACGGGGGCACCTTCCTACGAGCAGTACTTC
TRBD1	TRBJ2-7	TRBV5-1	-	CASSPGTGTYEQYF	TGCGCCAGCAGCCCCGGGACAGGGACCTACGAGCAGTACTTC
-	TRBJ1-5	TRBV6-6	-	CASSRERNQPQHF	TGTGCCAGCAGTCGGGAACGCAATCAGCCCCAGCATTTT